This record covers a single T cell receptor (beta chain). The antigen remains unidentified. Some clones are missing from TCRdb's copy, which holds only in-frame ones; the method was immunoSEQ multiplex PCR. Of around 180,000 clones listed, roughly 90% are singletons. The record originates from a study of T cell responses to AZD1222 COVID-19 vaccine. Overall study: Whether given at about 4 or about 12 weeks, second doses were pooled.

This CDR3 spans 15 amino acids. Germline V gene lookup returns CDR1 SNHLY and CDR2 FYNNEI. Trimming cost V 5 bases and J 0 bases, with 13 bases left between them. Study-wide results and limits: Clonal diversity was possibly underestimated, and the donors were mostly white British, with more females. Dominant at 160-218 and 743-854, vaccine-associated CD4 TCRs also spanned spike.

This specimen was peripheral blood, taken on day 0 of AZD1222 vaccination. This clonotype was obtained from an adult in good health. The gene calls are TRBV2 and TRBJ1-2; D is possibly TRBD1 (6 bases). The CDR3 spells CASSLQGSANYGYTF. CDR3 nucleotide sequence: TGTGCCAGCAGTTTACAGGGTAGTGCTAACTATGGCTACACCTTC.